Sequencing of this T cell receptor (beta chain) was carried out in a study of human T cells and chemical hapten exposure. TCRdb called the RACE reads again in MiXCR, with one record for every CDR3 protein. The data show fewer than 95,000 distinct CDR3 sequences, roughly a tenth seen once. Time point defined: patch test 1, 2 weeks after DPC sensitization. Specified treatment: therapeutic diphenylcyclopropenone sensitization with weekly scalp DPC. Unfractionated whole blood yielded the extracted total RNA. The CDR3 loop spans 15 amino acids. The trim removed 6 bases at V and 6 bases at J, leaving 9 bases unmatched. Germline V CDR1 and CDR2: MNHNY, SVGAGI (reference sequence). This clonotype was seen ten or more times. Its antigen is not identified. Study-wide results and limits: Since the donors had alopecia, their immune response may not be the same as that of healthy people.

The TCR originated in a man aged 35 to 55 with alopecia areata. Some clones in this sample may be carry-over from other donors' samples. The chain employs TRBV6-6 and TRBJ1-5, with 9 positions matching TRBD1. Sequences were derived from whole blood, sampled in connection with sensitization to the hapten diphenylcyclopropenone (DPC). CDR3 nucleotide sequence: TGTGCCAGCAGAACCTCCCTGACAGGGGGTCAGCCCCAGCATTTT. Encoded protein: CASRTSLTGGQPQHF.